Each of the 25 T cell receptor beta chains below was sequenced from the same sample in a study of spatial heterogeneity in lung cancer. The time point was: blood at routine non-recurrence follow-up after resection. TCRdb reprocessed the 5' RACE reads via MiXCR and lists one record per CDR3 protein. The sample includes 110,000 or so distinct CDR3 sequences, 10% to 12% seen only once; the top ten take roughly 24%. The starting material was PBMCs, obtained at follow-up. The source is a female donor with early-stage non-small cell lung cancer.

This clonotype came up a few times. The chain uses TRBV6-6 and TRBJ2-7, with D perhaps being TRBD1 or TRBD2 (5 bases each). This CDR3 comprises 13 residues. V lost 5 bases and J lost 2, with 10 bases in between. Germline V lookup: CDR1 MNHNY, CDR2 SVGAGI (reference sequence). The CDR3 protein is CASSRDHPYEQYV. The CDR3 nucleotides are TGTGCCAGCAGTCGGGACCATCCCTACGAGCAGTACGTC.

This clonotype turned up a few times. This chain joins TRBV28 and TRBJ1-2; the D gene is possibly TRBD1 (5 bases). Trimming took 7 bases from V and 2 from J, leaving 20 bases between them. The CDR3 is 16 amino acids. Per the germline V gene, CDR1 is MDHEN and CDR2 is SYDVKM. In DNA form, the CDR3 reads TGTGCCAGCACCTCATCGACTGGTGGGGGAAACTATGGCTACACCTTC. Translating gives CASTSSTGGGNYGYTF.

Only a few counts were recorded for this clonotype. The V gene is TRBV5-8, the J gene TRBJ1-2, with D uncertain. The length of the CDR3 is 12 residues. The germline V gene has CDR1 SGHTS and CDR2 YDEGEE. The germline V and J ends were trimmed by 5 bases and 8 bases, with 13 bases remaining between them. CDR3 coding DNA: TGTGCCAGCAGGTTCCCCACTAACGGCTACACCTTC. Translation: CASRFPTNGYTF.

There are many counts of this clonotype. This chain joins TRBV21-1 and TRBJ1-1; the table's D call of TRBD1 was not tested on the DNA. TRBV21-1 is classified as a pseudogene. The CDR3 is 14 amino acids. The DNA of the CDR3 is TGTGCCAGCCTACAGGGTAAAGTGAACACTGAAGCTTTCTTT. This sequence encodes CASLQGKVNTEAFF.

This clonotype was detected ten times or more. The chain couples TRBV20-1 to TRBJ2-7, with 9 positions matching TRBD2. Trimming cost V 2 bases and J 2 bases; bases outside gene matches: 10. This CDR3 comprises 16 residues. The germline V gene has CDR1 DFQATT and CDR2 SNEGSKA (reference sequence). The CDR3 nucleotides are TGCAGTGCTAGATCCGGAGGGAGACTAGCGGCCTACGAGCAGTACTTC. This gives the protein CSARSGGRLAAYEQYF.

The rearrangement uses TRBV7-8 and TRBJ2-7; no definite D call. From germline, CDR1 is SGHVS and CDR2 FQNEAQ. With 5 bases removed from V and 3 bases from J, the gap between germline ends came to 11 bases. This CDR3 comprises 13 residues. CDR3 protein: CASSLRHIYEQYV. CDR3 coding DNA: TGTGCCAGCAGCCTGCGACACATCTACGAGCAGTACGTC.

This rearrangement joins TRBV18 to TRBJ2-7; 8 bases align to TRBD2. This CDR3 has 14 residues. V dropped 6 bases and J dropped 3; count of bases not matched to a gene: 7. CDR1 is KGHSH and CDR2 is LQKENI in the germline V gene. The CDR3 DNA follows: TGTGCCAGCTCCCTTTCCAGCGGGAGCTACGAGCAGTACGTC. It codes for CASSLSSGSYEQYV.

Many counts were recorded for this clonotype. The rearrangement links TRBV4-2 to TRBJ2-2, with a possible D match to TRBD1 (5 bases). The CDR3 is 13 amino acids. With 0 bases removed from V and 6 bases from J, the gap between germline ends came to 5 bases. The germline gives CDR1 LGHNA, CDR2 YNFKEQ. CDR3 loop: CASSQDRAGELFF. Here the CDR3 DNA reads TGTGCCAGCAGCCAAGACAGGGCCGGGGAGCTGTTTTTT.

This clonotype was observed many times. The V and J genes are TRBV6-1 and TRBJ2-1; 8 nucleotides agree with TRBD1. The CDR3 is 12 amino acids. The germline V gene has CDR1 MNHNS and CDR2 SASEGT. Germline trimming cut 8 bases from V and 5 bases from J; bases unmatched to any gene: 2. The CDR3 loop reads CASAGQDNEQFF. In DNA form, the CDR3 reads TGTGCCAGCGCGGGACAGGACAATGAGCAGTTCTTC.

The genes are TRBV12-2 and TRBJ2-7; TRBD1, the table's D call, was not compared with the DNA. TRBV12-2 is a known pseudogene. The CDR3 is made up of 12 amino acids. The DNA for the CDR3 is TGTGCAAGTCGCTTCAAGTCTAGCGACGGGACGGTC. As protein: CASRFKSSDGTV.

This clonotype was observed a few times. The chain recombines TRBV28 with TRBJ2-3; 13 bases line up with TRBD2. The CDR3 runs to 17 residues. CDR1 is MDHEN and CDR2 is SYDVKM in the germline V gene. V lost 5 bases to trimming and J lost 0 bases; unmatched junction nucleotides: 5. The CDR3 here is CASSAGLAGASTDTQYF. The CDR3 nucleotides are TGTGCCAGCAGTGCAGGACTAGCGGGAGCTAGCACAGATACGCAGTATTTT.

J is TRBJ1-1 and V is TRBV7-9, with 10 positions matching TRBD1. Per the germline V gene, CDR1 is SEHNR and CDR2 is FQNEAQ (reference sequence). V lost 4 bases, J lost 0 bases, and 2 bases stayed unmatched. The CDR3 is 15 amino acids. Written as DNA, the CDR3 is TGTGCCAGCAGCTCGGGACAGGGGATGAACACTGAAGCTTTCTTT. Encoded protein: CASSSGQGMNTEAFF.

The chain uses TRBV20-1 and TRBJ1-5; the D gene is possibly TRBD1 (5 bases). The V end was cut by 6 bases, the J end by 5 bases, with 17 bases between. This CDR3 comprises 14 residues. Germline V gene data show CDR1 as DFQATT and CDR2 as SNEGSKA (reference sequence). CDR3 DNA: TGCAGTGCCAGGGACCGGGGTTTCGATCAGCCCCAGCATTTT. Its protein is CSARDRGFDQPQHF.

This rearrangement joins TRBV5-4 to TRBJ1-2, with a possible D match to TRBD1 (5 bases). This CDR3 has 13 amino acids. V dropped 4 bases and J dropped 6 bases, with 13 bases sitting between them. CDR1 and CDR2 (germline): SGHNT, YYREEE (reference sequence). CDR3 loop: CASSLQGIDGYTF. CDR3 DNA: TGTGCCAGCAGCCTGCAGGGTATTGATGGCTACACCTTC.

The J gene is TRBJ1-1, the V gene TRBV10-3; 8 bases are a match to TRBD1. This CDR3 comprises 14 residues. The trim removed 7 bases at V and 4 bases at J, leaving 8 bases unmatched. Looked up from germline, CDR1 is ENHRY and CDR2 is SYGVKD. CDR3 in DNA: TGTGCCATCAACCCGACAGGGGCTGTCACTGAAGCTTTCTTT. This translates into CAINPTGAVTEAFF.

The sample holds a few counts of this clonotype. This sequence joins TRBV19 and TRBJ2-3, with D hard to call. The CDR3 contains 14 residues. Trimming left V 5 bases short and J 2 bases short, with 11 bases between. Germline lookup yields CDR1 LNHDA and CDR2 SQIVND (reference sequence). This CDR3 reads CASSFSRSTDTQYF. The CDR3 DNA reads TGTGCCAGTAGTTTTAGTAGGTCCACAGATACGCAGTATTTT.

The rearrangement uses TRBV5-5 and TRBJ1-5; maybe TRBD1 (6 bases). V was clipped by 7 bases and J by 0 bases, with 14 bases between them. This CDR3 has 15 residues. The germline V gene has CDR1 SGHKS and CDR2 YYEKEE (reference sequence). The CDR3 loop reads CASSPRQASNQPQHF. CDR3 sequence (DNA): TGTGCCAGCTCACCCCGACAGGCTAGCAATCAGCCCCAGCATTTT.

The genes are TRBV28 and TRBJ2-2; TRBD1 is a possible D gene (6 bases). Germline loops: CDR1 MDHEN, CDR2 SYDVKM. The CDR3 is 12 residues long. V lost 6 bases to trimming and J lost 9 bases, with 11 bases between them. In DNA form, the CDR3 reads TGTGCCAGCAGCCAACAGGGTTGGGAGCTGTTTTTT. Encoded protein: CASSQQGWELFF.

CDR3 in DNA: TGTGCCAGCAGCCCCCGCTGGCGGGAGGGCCGGTCCTACAATGAGCAGTTCTTC. Residues: CASSPRWREGRSYNEQFF. This chain uses TRBV7-9 with TRBJ2-1; 9 bases are shared with TRBD2. Germline CDR1 is SEHNR and CDR2 is FQNEAQ (reference sequence). The CDR3 runs 18 residues. Losses at the gene ends were 5 bases for V and 1 base for J; bases not matched to a gene: 12.

This clonotype was seen many times. J is TRBJ1-5 and V is TRBV28; no clear D gene. The CDR3 contains 12 residues. Germline CDR1 MDHEN, CDR2 SYDVKM. The germline V and J ends were trimmed by 4 bases and 11 bases, with 12 bases remaining between them. The CDR3, as DNA: TGTGCCAGCAGTTATTGGGCTGAGGCCCAGCATTTT. It is translated as CASSYWAEAQHF.

V gene TRBV10-3 combines with J gene TRBJ2-1, with 10 bases lining up with TRBD1. CDR3 length equals 13 residues. Germline lookup yields CDR1 ENHRY and CDR2 SYGVKD. Trimming at V came to 6 bases and at J to 7 bases, leaving 3 bases not matched to a gene. In nucleotides, the CDR3 is TGTGCCATCAGAGACAGGGGGCTAAATGAGCAGTTCTTC. It translates to CAIRDRGLNEQFF.

In its sample, this clonotype was seen a few times. The chain recombines TRBV19 with TRBJ1-1, with a weak D call TRBD1 (6 bases). Between the trimmed V and J ends, which lost 7 bases and 2 bases, there was a span of 20 bases. This CDR3 is built from 16 residues. Looked up from germline, CDR1 is LNHDA and CDR2 is SQIVND (reference sequence). CDR3 region: CASIWGLQGRNTEAFF. In nucleotides, the CDR3 is TGTGCCAGTATCTGGGGGTTGCAGGGGCGAAACACTGAAGCTTTCTTT.

This clonotype was picked up many times. The J gene is TRBJ2-3, the V gene TRBV20-1; possibly TRBD2 for D (6 bases). Germline V gene lookup returns CDR1 DFQATT and CDR2 SNEGSKA (reference sequence). The germline V and J ends were trimmed by 2 bases and 1 base, with 28 bases remaining between them. The CDR3 sequence is 20 residues long. The CDR3 here is CSARPTSNSGEGPRTDTQYF. The CDR3 DNA is TGCAGTGCTAGACCCACATCGAATAGCGGCGAAGGGCCCCGCACAGATACGCAGTATTTT.

This clonotype came up a few times. The chain has TRBV5-1 and TRBJ2-5; TRBD1 aligns across 8 bases. Trimming at V came to 0 bases and at J to 2 bases, leaving 9 bases not matched to a gene. The CDR3 is made up of 17 amino acids. Germline V gives CDR1 SGHRS, CDR2 YFSETQ. The CDR3 DNA reads as TGCGCCAGCAGCTTGGGAGCAAGAGGGACAGGTCAAGAGACCCAGTACTTC. Translated: CASSLGARGTGQETQYF.

This clonotype was found a few times. The CDR3 DNA is TGCGCCAGCAGCTTGGAAGGGTCTGGCTACACCTTC. Translating it yields CASSLEGSGYTF. The genes are TRBV5-1 and TRBJ1-2; D is unclear. CDR3 length: 12 residues. In germline, CDR1 is SGHRS, CDR2 YFSETQ. V was shortened by 0 bases and J by 7 bases, with 7 bases between the two germline ends.